The present T cell receptor (beta chain) was sequenced within a study of blood T cell repertoires in COVID-19. Study details: Whether acute or convalescent, the COVID-19 samples came from the United States, Italy and Spain. The analysed material was cDNA or gDNA that came from T cells, B-cell-depleted T cells, or PBMCs.

Per the germline V gene, CDR1 is MGHRA and CDR2 is YSYEKL. V trimming: 3 bases; J trimming: 7 bases; junction bases outside the gene matches: 4. The length of the CDR3 is 13 residues. Patients at the Seattle site were enrolled during active infection and followed longitudinally. Generated by immunoSEQ multiplex PCR, the TCRdb table keeps only in-frame clones and is missing some. The repertoire includes over 90,000 clones, roughly 92% of them detected once, and 1.5% to 2.5% sits in the top ten. The receptor was isolated from a woman between 50 and 59 years old with COVID-19, enrolled during active disease. The rearrangement uses TRBV4-1 and TRBJ1-1, with 8 bases matching TRBD1. The sequencing sample was made of peripheral blood. The CDR3 DNA sequence: TGCGCCAGCAGCCATTCGGACAGGGTTGAAGCTTTCTTT. Amino acids: CASSHSDRVEAFF.